The sequence of this T cell receptor beta chain was determined in a study of shared clonotypes between healthy human individuals (dated by TCRdb to 2019 to 2021). Notes on the research overall: The cohort included three men and a couple of women between 18 and 49 years of age. Per donor, three plates each were used for CD4 naive and CD4 memory, two for CD8 naive, and one for CD8 memory. To estimate repertoire size and how much clonotypes are shared between individuals, the study performed deep sequencing of blood TCR repertoires from 4 to 6 healthy adults. Different laboratories and diverse techniques were used to prepare libraries and sequence TCR repertoires, to increase sequencing depth and limit assay-specific biases. Each donor's leukapheresis produced roughly between about 0.8 and 10 billion PBMCs. What the authors observed across the whole study: Rarefaction of sorted-subset datasets indicated incomplete sequencing despite the large sequencing depth. The genetic and exposure-history diversity represented was limited by the small number of donors. Based on pairwise subsampling, the degree of clonotype sharing among donors was expected to be affected by sequencing depth. Compared with non-shared clonotypes, clonotypes shared by all four sorted-subset donors had higher generation probabilities. Sampling was limited to blood, and TCR repertoires in tissue likely differ from TCR repertoires in blood. Sharing across several donors was observed for around 5% of naive CD4, over 3% of naive CD8, over 2% of memory CD4, and about 0.38% of memory CD8 clonotypes. Estimated clonotype richness was generally larger for naive than for memory subsets.

The germline V gene (reference sequence) yields LNHDA for CDR1 and SQIVND for CDR2. V is shortened by 7 bases, J by 3 bases, and the region joining them spans 15 bases. The CDR3 holds 14 amino acids from the cysteine to the phenylalanine. Only CDR3 DNA remains: 42 bases, in frame from the first base. As concerns this clone: Its recognized antigen is unknown. Qualities for individual bases were not recorded, and no much larger clone is one base off.

CD8 naive samples were obtained by positive selection for CCR7 among CD45RO-negative cells, yielding a CD45RA+CCR7+ population from which TemRA cells were excluded. The donors were healthy, HIV-negative adults with no recently reported acute infections or vaccinations. Every donor was a Caucasian adult living in Nashville, Tennessee, USA. After blood collection by leukapheresis, PBMCs were isolated using Ficoll-Histopaque density gradient centrifugation and then cryopreserved in the vapor phase of liquid nitrogen. Analytical flow cytometry was used to check the purity and quantity of every magnetically sorted T cell population. Genomic DNA was isolated from each sorted fraction and quantified by UV absorbance on a Nanodrop 2000c. Using the deep immunoSEQ assay, multiplex PCR amplified TCR CDR3 regions from genomic DNA. Genomic DNA extracted from each cell subset was distributed evenly over all wells of several immunoSEQ 96-well plates, and each plate served as one replicate. For sorted subsets, around 200 ng genomic DNA, equal to tens of thousands of T cell genomes, was loaded into each replicate PCR. The purified libraries were quantified using a Qubit 3.0 fluorometer, sized with a Bioanalyzer 2100, and then quantified again using the KAPA Library Quantification kit. Every immunoSEQ 96-well plate was sequenced on a separate single-read 150-cycle Illumina NextSeq 550 flow cell. The authors processed their data as follows. Because the immunoSEQ output included only junctional sequences and no quality scores, the filtering could not be the same as the filtering used for full-length reads. Sequences were annotated with PyIR, a Python wrapper for IgBLAST v1.9, and V/J genes and CDR3 were assigned using IMGT germline references. Reads were filtered out if the reads had weak V/J assignments (E-value above 1e-6), no CDR3, stop codons, out-of-frame junctions, or ambiguous translated residues. A V3J clonotype was defined by an identical inferred V gene, J gene, and CDR3 amino acid sequence. Percentage overlap between repertoires was calculated by dividing the number of shared unique clonotypes by the size of the smaller repertoire. Three approaches were used to assess repertoire richness: RTK rarefaction, the Chao1 estimator, and Recon v2.1 estimates of unobserved clonotypes. Generation probabilities were computed with OLGA for all TCRbeta clonotypes obtained by the gDNA method from several donors. The table comes from immuneACCESS by way of TCRdb, which keeps in-frame sequences with V and J called. Part of the clones is missing from these tables; in studies checked, under half for an unresolved V gene and the rest for unknown reasons. V and J calls and clone size are those listed in that table; D and trimming were worked out from the DNA. For this sample there are some 2 million clones; just under 95% appear just once. The ten largest account for 0.9% to 1.3% of the sample.

This chain joins TRBV19 to TRBJ1-2; the D gene lacks a confident call. This clonotype was sampled from a man younger than 30 in good health. Material: naive CD8+ T cells sorted from blood. In light of the paper, this sample's cell subset or site label describes: CD45RA+CCR7+. The bases read TGTGCCAGTACTTACGGCGGATCATACTATGGCTACACCTTC. Translated, it reads CASTYGGSYYGYTF.